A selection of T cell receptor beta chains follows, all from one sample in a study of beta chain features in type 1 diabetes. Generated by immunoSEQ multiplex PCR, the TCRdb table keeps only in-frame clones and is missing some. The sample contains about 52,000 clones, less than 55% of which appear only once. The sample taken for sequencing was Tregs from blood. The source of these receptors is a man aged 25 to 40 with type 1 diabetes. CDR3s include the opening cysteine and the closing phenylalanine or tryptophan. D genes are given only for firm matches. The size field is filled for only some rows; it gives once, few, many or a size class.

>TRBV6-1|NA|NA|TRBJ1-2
CASSERGLGYGYTF
TGTGCCAGCAGTGAAAGAGGCTTGGGCTATGGCTACACCTTC
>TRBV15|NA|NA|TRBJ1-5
CATSGEGQPQHF
TGTGCCACCAGCGGGGAGGGGCAGCCCCAGCATTTT
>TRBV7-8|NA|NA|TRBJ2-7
CASSWGLLYEQYF
TGTGCCAGCAGCTGGGGACTTTTGTACGAGCAGTACTTC
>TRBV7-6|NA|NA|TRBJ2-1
CASSLGDSASMNEQFF
TGTGCCAGCAGCTTAGGGGACTCCGCGAGTATGAATGAGCAGTTCTTC
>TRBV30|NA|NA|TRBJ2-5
CAWISRIGGETQYF
TGTGCCTGGATTTCGCGAATTGGGGGGGAGACCCAGTACTTC
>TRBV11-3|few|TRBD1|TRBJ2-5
CASSKGQGAYETQYF
TGTGCCAGCAGCAAGGGACAGGGGGCGTATGAGACCCAGTACTTC
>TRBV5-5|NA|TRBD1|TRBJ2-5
CASSFLRGRQETQYF
TGTGCCAGCAGCTTCCTCAGGGGGAGACAAGAGACCCAGTACTTC
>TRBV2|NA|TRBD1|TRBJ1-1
CASSEFEGQGVAAFF
TGTGCCAGCAGTGAATTTGAAGGACAGGGGGTTGCGGCTTTCTTT
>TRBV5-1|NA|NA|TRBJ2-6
CASGDPGSGANVLTF
TGCGCCAGCGGGGATCCAGGGTCTGGGGCCAACGTCCTGACTTTC
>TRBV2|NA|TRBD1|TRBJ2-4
CASSGTGSAKNIQYF
TGTGCCAGCAGTGGGACAGGGAGTGCCAAAAACATTCAGTACTTC
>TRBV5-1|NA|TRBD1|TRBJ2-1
CASSPGQGSYNEQFF
TGCGCCAGCAGCCCGGGACAGGGGTCCTACAATGAGCAGTTCTTC
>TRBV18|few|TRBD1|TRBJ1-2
CASSPFVGGGDDGYTF
TGTGCCAGCTCACCCTTCGTAGGAGGGGGCGACGATGGCTACACCTTC
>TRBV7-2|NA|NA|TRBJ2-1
CASSPRSWNEQFF
TGTGCCAGCAGCCCGCGGTCGTGGAATGAGCAGTTCTTC
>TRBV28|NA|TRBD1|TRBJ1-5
CASSSRDRGLNQPQHF
TGTGCCAGCAGTTCCCGGGACAGGGGCCTAAATCAGCCCCAGCATTTT
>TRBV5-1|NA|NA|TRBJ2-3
CAAEGRTQYF
TGCGCCGCAGAGGGGAGGACGCAGTATTTT
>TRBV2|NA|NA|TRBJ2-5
CASSERGLETQYF
TGTGCCAGCAGTGAAAGAGGGTTGGAGACCCAGTACTTC
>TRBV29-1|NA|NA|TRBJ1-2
CSVERSNYGYTF
TGCAGCGTCGAAAGGAGTAACTATGGCTACACCTTC
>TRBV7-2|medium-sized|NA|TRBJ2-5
CASSLGGTFGETQYF
TGTGCCAGCAGCTTAGGCGGAACCTTTGGAGAGACCCAGTACTTC
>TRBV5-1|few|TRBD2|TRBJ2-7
CASSLGAGGEQYF
TGCGCCAGCAGCTTGGGAGCGGGAGGCGAGCAGTACTTC
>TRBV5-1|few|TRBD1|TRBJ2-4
CASSEGTGNIQYF
TGCGCCAGCAGCGAAGGGACAGGAAACATTCAGTACTTC
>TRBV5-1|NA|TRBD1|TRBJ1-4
CASSPRTGEVGEKLFF
TGCGCCAGCAGCCCCCGGACAGGGGAAGTGGGAGAAAAACTGTTTTTT
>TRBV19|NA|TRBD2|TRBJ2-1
CASSQLAAGRDEQFF
TGTGCCAGTAGTCAACTAGCGGCAGGACGCGATGAGCAGTTCTTC
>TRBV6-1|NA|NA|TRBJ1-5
CASSSHSRLNQPQHF
TGTGCCAGCAGCTCACATAGTAGACTAAATCAGCCCCAGCATTTT
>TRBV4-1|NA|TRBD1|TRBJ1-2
CASSQDGDSLAGWGYTF
TGCGCCAGCAGCCAAGACGGGGACAGCCTGGCGGGTTGGGGCTACACCTTC
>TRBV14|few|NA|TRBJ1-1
CASSLMAGSTEAFF
TGTGCCAGCAGCCTAATGGCGGGGTCCACTGAAGCTTTCTTT
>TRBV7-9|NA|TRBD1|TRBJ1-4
CASSLIGTGSEKLFF
TGTGCCAGCAGCTTGATCGGGACAGGGAGCGAAAAACTGTTTTTT
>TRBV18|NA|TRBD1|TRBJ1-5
CASSPIQGASRPQHF
TGTGCCAGCTCACCCATACAGGGGGCGAGTCGGCCCCAGCATTTT
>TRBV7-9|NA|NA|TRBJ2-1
CASSPGVDSYNEQFF
TGTGCCAGCAGCCCCGGAGTAGACAGCTACAATGAGCAGTTCTTC
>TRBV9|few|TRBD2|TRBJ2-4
CASSGPIAGGLDIQYF
TGTGCCAGCAGCGGTCCCATAGCGGGAGGCTTGGACATTCAGTACTTC
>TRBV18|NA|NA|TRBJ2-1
CASSPEISYNEQFF
TGTGCCAGCTCACCAGAGATCTCCTACAATGAGCAGTTCTTC
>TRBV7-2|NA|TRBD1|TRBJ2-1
CASSPPGQVYNEQFF
TGTGCCAGCAGCCCCCCGGGACAGGTTTACAATGAGCAGTTCTTC